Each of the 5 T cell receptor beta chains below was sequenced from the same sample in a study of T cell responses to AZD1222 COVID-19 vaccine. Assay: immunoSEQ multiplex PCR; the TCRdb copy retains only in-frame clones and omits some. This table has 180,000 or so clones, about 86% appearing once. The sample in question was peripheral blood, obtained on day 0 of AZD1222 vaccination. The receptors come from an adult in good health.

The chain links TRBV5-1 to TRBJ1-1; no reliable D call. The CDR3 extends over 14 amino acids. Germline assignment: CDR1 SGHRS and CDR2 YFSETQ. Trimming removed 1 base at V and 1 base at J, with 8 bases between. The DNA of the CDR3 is TGCGCCAGCAGCTTGCAAGGTCCGAACACTGAAGCTTTCTTT. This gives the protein CASSLQGPNTEAFF. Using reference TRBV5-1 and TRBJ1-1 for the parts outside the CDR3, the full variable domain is KAGVTQTPRYLIKTRGQQVTLSCSPISGHRSVSWYQQTPGQGLQFLFEYFSETQRNKGNFPGRFSGRQFSNSRSEMNVSTLELGDSALYLCASSLQGPNTEAFFGQGTRLTVV.

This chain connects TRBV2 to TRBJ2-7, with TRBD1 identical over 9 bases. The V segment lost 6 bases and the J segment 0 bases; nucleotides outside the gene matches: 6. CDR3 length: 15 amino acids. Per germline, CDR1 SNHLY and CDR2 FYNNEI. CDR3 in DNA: TGTGCCAGCAGACAGGGGGCCCGGAGCTCCTACGAGCAGTACTTC. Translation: CASRQGARSSYEQYF.

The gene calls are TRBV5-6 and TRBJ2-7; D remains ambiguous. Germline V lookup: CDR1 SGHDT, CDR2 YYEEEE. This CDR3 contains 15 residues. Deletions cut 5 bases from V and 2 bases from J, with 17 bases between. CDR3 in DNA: TGTGCCAGCAGAGCTAGAAGAATACTGACCTACGAGCAGTACTTC. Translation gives CASRARRILTYEQYF.

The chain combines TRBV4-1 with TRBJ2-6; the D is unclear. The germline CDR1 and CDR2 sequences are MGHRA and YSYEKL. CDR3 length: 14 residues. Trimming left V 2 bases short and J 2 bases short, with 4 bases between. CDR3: CASSQRAGANVLTF. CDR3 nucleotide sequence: TGCGCCAGCAGCCAACGAGCTGGGGCCAACGTCCTGACTTTC.

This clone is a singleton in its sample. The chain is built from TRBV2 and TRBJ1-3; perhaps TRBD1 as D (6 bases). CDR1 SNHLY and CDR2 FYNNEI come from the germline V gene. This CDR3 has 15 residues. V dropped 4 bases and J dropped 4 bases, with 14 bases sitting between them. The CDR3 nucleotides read TGTGCCAGCAGTGCCGGGCCAGGGGCAGGAAACACCATATATTTT. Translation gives CASSAGPGAGNTIYF.